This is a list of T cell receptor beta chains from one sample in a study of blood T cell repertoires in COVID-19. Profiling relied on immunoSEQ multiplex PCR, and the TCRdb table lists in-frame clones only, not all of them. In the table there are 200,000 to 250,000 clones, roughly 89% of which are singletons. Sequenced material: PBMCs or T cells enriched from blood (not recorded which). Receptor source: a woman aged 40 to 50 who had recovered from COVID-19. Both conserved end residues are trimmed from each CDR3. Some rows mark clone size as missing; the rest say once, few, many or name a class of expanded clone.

cdr3_aa: ASSSRRSYSAGAKQQY; clone_size: .; v_call: TRBV5-4
cdr3_aa: AWRASGSPMSSYNEQF; clone_size: .; v_call: TRBV30
cdr3_aa: ASSARTGQVMNEQF; clone_size: .; v_call: TRBV9
cdr3_aa: ASRQRAFTGEQF; clone_size: .; v_call: TRBV28
cdr3_aa: ASSFGAGTNEKLF; clone_size: .; v_call: TRBV5-5
cdr3_aa: ASSHYRGQNTDTQY; clone_size: .; v_call: TRBV9
cdr3_aa: ASSQDGQGVTGELF; clone_size: .; v_call: TRBV4-1
cdr3_aa: ASTGYTGELF; clone_size: .; v_call: TRBV6-5
cdr3_aa: ASSPQGASETQY; clone_size: .; v_call: TRBV7-3
cdr3_aa: ASSFGGTVNIQY; clone_size: .; v_call: TRBV5-6
cdr3_aa: ASSGQGYGYT; clone_size: few; v_call: TRBV27
cdr3_aa: AWVGQGAAGTEAF; clone_size: .; v_call: TRBV30
cdr3_aa: ASSRKAGDTQY; clone_size: few; v_call: TRBV7-3
cdr3_aa: ASSFGQGLGHSPLH; clone_size: many; v_call: TRBV10-2
cdr3_aa: AWRLANSYEQY; clone_size: once; v_call: TRBV30
cdr3_aa: ASSQGSQGSTEAF; clone_size: .; v_call: TRBV3-1/TRBV3-2
cdr3_aa: ASSLNPGTSGINEQF; clone_size: .; v_call: TRBV28
cdr3_aa: ASSRGGGIADTEAF; clone_size: .; v_call: TRBV5-4
cdr3_aa: ATQEGNTEAF; clone_size: .; v_call: TRBV24-1
cdr3_aa: ASSPREISPLH; clone_size: .; v_call: TRBV3-1/TRBV3-2
cdr3_aa: ASSSIAGGETQY; clone_size: .; v_call: TRBV7-2
cdr3_aa: ASSYGTSGFYEQY; clone_size: .; v_call: TRBV5-1
cdr3_aa: ASSQGSQGSQPQH; clone_size: .; v_call: TRBV3-1/TRBV3-2
cdr3_aa: ASSLGQGGQPQH; clone_size: .; v_call: TRBV7-9